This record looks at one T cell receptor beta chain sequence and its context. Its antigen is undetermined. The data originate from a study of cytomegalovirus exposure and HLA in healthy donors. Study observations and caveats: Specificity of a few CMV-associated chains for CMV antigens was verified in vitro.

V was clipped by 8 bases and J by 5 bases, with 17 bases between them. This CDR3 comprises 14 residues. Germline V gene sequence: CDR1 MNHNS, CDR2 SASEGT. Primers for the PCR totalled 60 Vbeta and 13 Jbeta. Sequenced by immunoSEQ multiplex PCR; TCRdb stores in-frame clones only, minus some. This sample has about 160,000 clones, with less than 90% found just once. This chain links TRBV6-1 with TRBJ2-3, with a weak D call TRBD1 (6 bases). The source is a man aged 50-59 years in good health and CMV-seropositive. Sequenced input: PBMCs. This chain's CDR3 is CASYSGQGGDTQYF. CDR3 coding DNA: TGTGCCAGCTACTCGGGACAAGGGGGAGATACGCAGTATTTT.